The 8 T cell receptor beta chains presented below share a single source sample, sequenced in a study of blood T cell repertoires in COVID-19. Clones were sequenced by immunoSEQ multiplex PCR, and TCRdb holds only the in-frame ones, with some missing. The repertoire holds fewer than 400,000 clones, with about 90% as singletons. Material: peripheral blood. These receptor sequences come from a woman aged 30 to 39 with COVID-19, enrolled during active disease.

The J gene is TRBJ2-3, the V gene TRBV24-1; no firm D call. Germline-derived CDR1 and CDR2 are KGHDR and SFDVKD. Trimming shortened V by 4 bases and J by 0 bases, and 7 bases separated the two germline ends. This CDR3 has 14 residues. The CDR3 here is CATSDLRSTDTQYF. The CDR3 nucleotides are TGTGCCACCAGTGACCTGAGAAGCACAGATACGCAGTATTTT.

This clone was counted once. The chain couples TRBV11-3 to TRBJ1-2; 8 nucleotides align to TRBD1. V gave up 1 base and J gave up 14 bases; unmatched junction bases: 6. The CDR3 covers 12 residues. Germline V gene lookup returns CDR1 SGHNT and CDR2 YENEEA. CDR3 sequence: CASSLGTGSRTF. DNA of the CDR3: TGTGCCAGCAGCTTAGGGACAGGGAGTCGAACCTTC.

The chain recombines TRBV28 with TRBJ1-3, with D perhaps TRBD1 (6 bases). Deletions cut 7 bases from V and 9 bases from J, with 25 bases between. Germline CDR1 reads MDHEN; CDR2 reads SYDVKM. The CDR3 runs 16 residues. Here the CDR3 reads CASTWLTGSLSSTIYF. CDR3 DNA sequence: TGTGCCAGCACCTGGCTTACAGGGTCCCTCTCCAGCACCATATATTTT.

A word on this clone: The identical CDR3 is also encoded by other nucleotide sequences in the sample. CDR3 nucleotide sequence: TGCGCCAGCAGCCAAGTTAGCGGAGCCACAGATACGCAGTATTTT. It specifies CASSQVSGATDTQYF. The rearrangement links TRBV4-1 to TRBJ2-3, with D possibly TRBD2 on 6 matching bases. Germline CDR1 is MGHRA and CDR2 is YSYEKL. Trimming removed 1 base from V and 2 bases from J, with 10 bases in between. The CDR3 loop spans 15 amino acids.

This chain uses TRBV11-2 with TRBJ2-5, with 8 bases that match TRBD1. This CDR3 contains 15 residues. Trimming at V came to 4 bases and at J to 4 bases, leaving 8 bases not matched to a gene. Germline V gene sequence: CDR1 SGHAT, CDR2 FQNNGV. The CDR3 region has the DNA TGTGCCAGCAGCTCACTCGAAGGACAGGGAGAGACCCAGTACTTC. It yields the protein CASSSLEGQGETQYF.

The V gene is TRBV30, the J gene TRBJ2-5, with a weak D call TRBD1 (5 bases). V was pared by 3 bases and J by 2 bases, with 13 bases between. This CDR3 comprises 14 residues. Germline V gives CDR1 GTSNPN, CDR2 SVGIG (reference sequence). CDR3 nucleotides: TGTGCCTGGAGGGCTAGGGGCGTACAAGAGACCCAGTACTTC. Translating it yields CAWRARGVQETQYF.

This chain links TRBV2 with TRBJ2-7; maybe TRBD1 (6 bases). The V end lost 2 bases, the J end lost 2 bases, and 16 bases lay between the germline ends. The CDR3 has 16 residues. CDR1 SNHLY and CDR2 FYNNEI come from the germline V gene. The CDR3 region has the DNA TGTGCCAGCAGTGAATCTCGGGTGGGGACAACCTACGAGCAGTACTTC. Translating it yields CASSESRVGTTYEQYF.

The chain is built from TRBV7-9 and TRBJ1-1, with TRBD1 as a possible D gene (6 bases). CDR1 and CDR2 from the germline V gene are SEHNR and FQNEAQ (reference sequence). The CDR3 sequence is 15 residues long. Trimming shortened V by 1 base and J by 5 bases, and 14 bases separated the two germline ends. CDR3 DNA sequence: TGTGCCAGCAGCTTAGGATCCGGGACAAGGACTGAAGCTTTCTTT. This codes for CASSLGSGTRTEAFF.